The 12 T cell receptor beta chains listed next were all sequenced from one sample in a study of blood T cell repertoires in COVID-19. TCRdb's copy holds only in-frame clones and misses some; the assay was immunoSEQ multiplex PCR. The sample shows roughly 100,000 clones, approximately 88% of them seen only once. The sample was peripheral blood. These TCRs come from a man between 60 and 70 years old with acute or convalescent COVID-19.

CDR3 in DNA: TGTGCCAGTAGTGGGGACAGGGATTCACCCCTCCACTTT. Its translation: CASSGDRDSPLHF. The chain employs TRBV19 and TRBJ1-6; 9 bases map to TRBD1. The germline V gene encodes CDR1 LNHDA and CDR2 SQIVND (reference sequence). V was pared by 5 bases and J by 8 bases, with 1 base of the junction left unmatched. The CDR3 consists of 13 residues.

The V and J genes are TRBV11-2 and TRBJ1-1, with 7 bases lining up with TRBD1. The germline V gene encodes CDR1 SGHAT and CDR2 FQNNGV. V lost 4 bases to trimming and J lost 5 bases; unmatched junction nucleotides: 10. The CDR3 is 15 residues long. CDR3 DNA: TGTGCCAGCAGCTACGGCGGGACAGTGAGGACTGAAGCTTTCTTT. Residues: CASSYGGTVRTEAFF.

This chain uses TRBV6-5 with TRBJ1-2, with D maybe TRBD1 (5 bases). Germline-derived CDR1 and CDR2 are MNHEY and SVGAGI. V lost 8 bases to trimming and J lost 8 bases, with 12 bases between them. The length of the CDR3 is 11 residues. The CDR3 DNA follows: TGTGCCAGCGCAGGGTTAAACGGCTACACCTTC. Its protein is CASAGLNGYTF.

The chain joins TRBV28 to TRBJ2-5; 8 bases match TRBD1. Germline trimming cut 4 bases from V and 1 base from J; bases unmatched to any gene: 8. The CDR3 is 16 amino acids. Germline V gene sequence: CDR1 MDHEN, CDR2 SYDVKM. The CDR3 reads CASSSSYRGIQETQYF. As DNA, the CDR3 is TGTGCCAGCAGTTCCTCATACAGGGGGATCCAAGAGACCCAGTACTTC.

The chain links TRBV3-1 (or the pseudogene TRBV3-2) to TRBJ2-2; D might be TRBD2 (5 bases). V was pared by 1 base and J by 5 bases, with 26 bases between. The CDR3 runs to 20 residues. CDR1 LGHDT and CDR2 YNNKEL come from the germline V gene (reference sequence). CDR3 sequence reads: CASSQVSIISRGSYTGELFF. The CDR3 nucleotides are TGTGCCAGCAGCCAAGTTAGTATAATCTCCCGGGGATCGTATACCGGGGAGCTGTTTTTT.

The CDR3 protein is CASSIQAGEYEQYF. As DNA, the CDR3 is TGTGCCAGTAGTATTCAGGCGGGAGAGTACGAGCAGTACTTC. This chain links TRBV19 with TRBJ2-7; 7 bases fit TRBD2. The J segment lost 4 bases and the V segment lost 3 bases, leaving 6 bases of the junction unmatched. There are 14 residues in the CDR3. CDR1 is LNHDA and CDR2 is SQIVND in the germline V gene (reference sequence).

The chain is built from TRBV9 and TRBJ1-2, with no clear D. CDR1 is SGDLS and CDR2 is YYNGEE in the germline V gene. The CDR3 has 14 residues. Trimming removed 2 bases from V and 7 bases from J, with 15 bases in between. DNA for the CDR3: TGTGCCAGCAGCGTCGGCGGGCAGGCACGTGGCTACACCTTC. Translation: CASSVGGQARGYTF.

This clone was counted only a few times. The J gene is TRBJ2-7, the V gene TRBV7-6; 7 nucleotides align to TRBD1. The CDR3 runs to 15 residues. Unmatched junction bases numbered 6, after V lost 1 base and J lost 3 bases. Germline V gene lookup returns CDR1 SGHVS and CDR2 FNYEAQ. The CDR3 region has the DNA TGTGCCAGCAGCTTAGAGGGGGCAGGCAACTACGAGCAGTACTTC. Protein: CASSLEGAGNYEQYF.

The chain carries TRBV18 and TRBJ1-1; 7 nucleotides line up with TRBD1. CDR1 is KGHSH and CDR2 is LQKENI in the germline V gene. The CDR3 is 14 residues long. The trim removed 4 bases at V and 1 base at J, leaving 3 bases unmatched. CDR3 nucleotides: TGTGCCAGCTCACACAACAGGGGGAACACTGAAGCTTTCTTT. Translation gives CASSHNRGNTEAFF.

For the CDR3, the DNA is TGTGCCAGCAGTGCCCGGATTGGGACTCCTAAGAGCACAGATACGCAGTATTTT. As protein: CASSARIGTPKSTDTQYF. This chain connects TRBV27 to TRBJ2-3; D may be TRBD2 (6 bases). Germline values: CDR1 MNHEY, CDR2 SMNVEV (reference sequence). V lost 5 bases, J lost 0 bases, and 21 bases lay in between. CDR3 size: 18 residues.

Turning to this clone: Other DNA sequences from this sample encode an identical CDR3 as well. The chain employs TRBV18 and TRBJ1-1; no clear D. The CDR3 length is 13 residues. Germline CDR1 and CDR2: KGHSH and LQKENI. The ends were cut back, 0 bases at V and 3 bases at J, with 5 bases in the middle. The chain's CDR3 is CASSPPSDTEAFF. The DNA of the CDR3 is TGTGCCAGCTCACCACCGAGCGACACTGAAGCTTTCTTT.

The rearrangement links TRBV18 to TRBJ1-1; 10 bases match TRBD1. V trimming: 3 bases; J trimming: 5 bases; junction bases outside the gene matches: 0. CDR1 is KGHSH, CDR2 LQKENI, per germline. The CDR3 runs 13 residues. CDR3 in amino acids: CASSPDRGTEAFF. DNA for the CDR3: TGTGCCAGCTCACCGGACAGGGGGACTGAAGCTTTCTTT.